This T cell receptor (beta chain) stems from a study of blood T cell repertoires in COVID-19. In the study overall: COVID-19 samples collected from the United States, Italy and Spain covered acute and convalescent phases.

The germline V gene has CDR1 ENHRY and CDR2 SYGVKD. V was shortened by 4 bases and J by 4 bases, with 10 bases between the two germline ends. The CDR3 length is 13 residues. As handled by the study authors: Scientists estimated how many nucleated cells there were by amplifying reference gene primers. Here immunoSEQ multiplex PCR was the method, and the copy in TCRdb shows in-frame clones only, minus some. V, J and clone size are taken as reported in that table, and D and trimming were inferred from the DNA itself. The table lists about 200,000 clones, more than 75% of them singletons, with 3% to 3.5% in the top ten. This clone was recorded once.

This rearrangement joins TRBV10-3 to TRBJ1-2; D gene unclear. What was sequenced was peripheral blood. The source of this sequence is a man aged 55 to 70 with acute or convalescent COVID-19. The CDR3 DNA reads TGTGCCATCAGTGGGAGGACCTTCTATGGCTACACCTTC. The encoded protein is CAISGRTFYGYTF.